A selection of T cell receptor beta chains follows, all from one sample in a study of blood T cell repertoires in COVID-19. Produced via immunoSEQ multiplex PCR; TCRdb's table is partial and in-frame only. In the table there are some 140,000 clones, 79% of which are singletons. The specimen was peripheral blood. The receptor set was obtained from a man between 60 and 75 years old with acute or convalescent COVID-19. Both conserved end residues are part of each CDR3. D genes are given only for firm matches. Size tells how often a clone was seen (once, few, many) or the class of an expanded clone, and some rows leave it out.

>-|TRBD2|TRBJ2-7|TRBV9
TGTGCCAGCAGCCCACGGACTAGCTACGAGCAGTACTTC
CASSPRTSYEQYF
>-|-|TRBJ1-6|TRBV28
TGTGCCAGCAAGCGGGCAGGGTTTACCCTCCACTTT
CASKRAGFTLHF
>-|-|TRBJ1-2|TRBV29-1
TGCAGCGTTGGGGGCGTAAAGGACTATGGCTACACCTTC
CSVGGVKDYGYTF
>few|-|TRBJ1-2|TRBV12-3/TRBV12-4
TGTGCCAGCAGTTCAGGCCCCTATGGCTACACCTTC
CASSSGPYGYTF
>-|-|TRBJ2-3|TRBV9
TGTGCCAGCAGCGTAGAGGCGGGCCGGGATACGCAGTATTTT
CASSVEAGRDTQYF
>-|-|TRBJ1-4|TRBV5-1
TGCGCCAGCAGCTTGGCGGCCAGGGAGGATGAAAAACTGTTTTTT
CASSLAAREDEKLFF
>-|-|TRBJ1-1|TRBV2
TGTGCCAGCTCTCGCCGCGGCGCTTTGAACACTGAAGCTTTCTTT
CASSRRGALNTEAFF
>-|-|TRBJ1-3|TRBV2
TGTGCCAGCAGGGCTCCCCTACAGGTCTCTGGAAACACCATATATTTT
CASRAPLQVSGNTIYF
>-|TRBD2|TRBJ2-7|TRBV27
TGTGCCAGCAGTTTAGCCGGGACTAGCTCCTACGAGCAGTACTTC
CASSLAGTSSYEQYF
>-|-|TRBJ1-2|TRBV15
TGTGCCACCAGCTCGATGGGGCCCGGCTACACCTTC
CATSSMGPGYTF
>few|-|TRBJ1-4|TRBV4-3
TGCGCCAGCAGCCAAGGTCTCCAGGGCGAAAAACTGTTTTTT
CASSQGLQGEKLFF
>-|-|TRBJ1-4|TRBV21-1
TGTGCCAGCAGCAAAGCGCTGGAGGGGGCAGGGGAAAAACTGTTTTTT
CASSKALEGAGEKLFF
>-|-|TRBJ1-2|TRBV19
TGTGCCAGTAGTATTTCCTCGAACTATGGCTACACCTTC
CASSISSNYGYTF
>-|-|TRBJ1-2|TRBV2
TGTGCCAGCACCTTGGACTCGCTTTTGGGATATGGCTACACCTTC
CASTLDSLLGYGYTF
>-|TRBD1|TRBJ1-2|TRBV4-2
TGTGCCAGCAGTTACGGACAGGGAGGAAATGGCTACACCTTC
CASSYGQGGNGYTF
>-|-|TRBJ2-6|TRBV4-1
TGCGCCAGCAGCCAACCCCCAGGGGCTTTCGCGGGTTCTGGGGCCAACGTCCTGACTTTC
CASSQPPGAFAGSGANVLTF
>-|TRBD2|TRBJ2-7|TRBV29-1
TGCAGCGCCTTAGCGGGAGCCCAAACCTCCTACGAGCAGTACTTC
CSALAGAQTSYEQYF
>-|-|TRBJ1-5|TRBV28
TGTGCCAGCAGTTTTTTAGGGGCAGGCAATCAGCCCCAGCATTTT
CASSFLGAGNQPQHF
>-|-|TRBJ1-1|TRBV5-1
TGCGCCAGCAGCGGCGTTGGGGGCGCCGGCACTGAAGCTTTCTTT
CASSGVGGAGTEAFF
>-|TRBD1|TRBJ2-3|TRBV7-9
TGTGCCAGCAGCTTGGGACAGGGGATGGCAGATACGCAGTATTTT
CASSLGQGMADTQYF
>-|TRBD1|TRBJ2-1|TRBV7-3
TGTGCCAGCAGACAGGGGAATGAGCAGTTCTTC
CASRQGNEQFF
>few|-|TRBJ1-4|TRBV28
TGTGCCAGCAGTTCACAGCATAATGAAAAACTGTTTTTT
CASSSQHNEKLFF
>-|TRBD2|TRBJ2-7|TRBV7-2
TGTGCCAGCAGTAAAAGGGGGACTAGCGCCTCCTACGAGCAGTACTTC
CASSKRGTSASYEQYF
>few|TRBD2|TRBJ2-7|TRBV16
TGTGCCAGCAGCCAATTGGGGGGGAAAGCGGCCTACGAGCAGTACTTC
CASSQLGGKAAYEQYF
>-|TRBD2|TRBJ2-5|TRBV11-1
TGTGCCAGCAGCCAGCGGGAGGGTCGGAGGCAAGAGACCCAGTACTTC
CASSQREGRRQETQYF
>-|-|TRBJ1-4|TRBV9
TGTGCCAGCAGCGTCAATAATGAAAAACTGTTTTTT
CASSVNNEKLFF
>-|TRBD2|TRBJ2-5|TRBV7-7
TGTGCTAGCAGCTTGGGGAGGGGCGAGGAGACCCAGTACTTC
CASSLGRGEETQYF
>-|-|TRBJ1-5|TRBV7-2
TGTGCCAGCAGCTTAGTGGGTCCAGGAATCGAGCCCCAGCATTTT
CASSLVGPGIEPQHF
>-|-|TRBJ2-1|TRBV7-3
TGTGCCAGCAGCTTCTCGGGGAGCGATGAGCAGTTCTTC
CASSFSGSDEQFF
>-|TRBD1|TRBJ1-1|TRBV19
TGTGCCAGTACGGGACAGCGTTCCACTGAAGCTTTCTTT
CASTGQRSTEAFF
>-|TRBD2|TRBJ2-5|TRBV30
TGTGCCTGGAGTCTAGCGGGCCAAGAGACCCAGTACTTC
CAWSLAGQETQYF
>-|TRBD1|TRBJ1-4|TRBV30
TGTGCCTGGAGTCCGGGACAGGGCGGGGGAAAACTGTTTTTT
CAWSPGQGGGKLFF
>few|TRBD1|TRBJ1-5|TRBV7-3
TGTGCCAGCAGTCGCGGACAGGAGGGTCAGCCCCAGCATTTT
CASSRGQEGQPQHF
>-|TRBD1|TRBJ1-1|TRBV6-5
TGTGCCAGCAGTCGCACCGGGACAGTGAACACTGAAGCCTTCTTT
CASSRTGTVNTEAFF
>-|TRBD1|TRBJ2-1|TRBV7-9
TGTGCCAGCAGCTGGGACAGATACAATGAGCAGTTCTTC
CASSWDRYNEQFF
>-|-|TRBJ2-1|TRBV9
TGTGCCAGCAGCGTAGCAGGGAACTCCTACAATGAGCAGTTCTTC
CASSVAGNSYNEQFF
>few|-|TRBJ1-2|TRBV6-5
TGTGCCACCAAGGCCGGGGTCGGCGCCTATGGCTACACCTTC
CATKAGVGAYGYTF
>-|-|TRBJ2-2|TRBV5-4
TGTGCCAGCAGCTTGAAGTCAGAAACCGGGGAGCTGTTTTTT
CASSLKSETGELFF
>-|-|TRBJ2-3|TRBV10-3
TGTGCCATCAGTGAGGGATCTAGCGCCTTAACAGATACGCAGTATTTT
CAISEGSSALTDTQYF
>-|-|TRBJ1-1|TRBV6-2/TRBV6-3
TGTGCCAGCAGTTACTCGGATACAGTGAACACTGAAGCTTTCTTT
CASSYSDTVNTEAFF
>-|-|TRBJ2-7|TRBV5-8
TGTGCCAGCAGCCTCCGTTACGAGCAGTACTTC
CASSLRYEQYF
>once|-|TRBJ2-2|TRBV4-3
TGCGCCAGCAGCCAAGATCTAGTGAACACCGGGGAGCTGTTTTTT
CASSQDLVNTGELFF